The entry below gives a single T cell receptor (beta chain) sequence along with its context. Time point reported: time of PML onset. The data were obtained in a study of multiple sclerosis patients with progressive multifocal leukoencephalopathy. V trimming: 3 bases; J trimming: 5 bases; junction bases outside the gene matches: 1. This CDR3 has 13 residues. Germline values: CDR1 SSHAT, CDR2 FNYEAQ (reference sequence). Produced via immunoSEQ multiplex PCR; TCRdb's table is partial and in-frame only. The sample gives about 31,000 clones, 75% to 90% of which show up once; roughly an eighth is in the top ten.

The clonotype originates from a woman in her 30s with progressive multifocal leukoencephalopathy. The sequencing used PBMCs, collected from a patient treated with natalizumab. The V gene is TRBV7-7, the J gene TRBJ2-3, with TRBD1 matching 8 bases. In DNA form, the CDR3 reads TGTGCCAGCAGCTTCGACAGGGGAGATACGCAGTATTTT. Amino acid sequence: CASSFDRGDTQYF.